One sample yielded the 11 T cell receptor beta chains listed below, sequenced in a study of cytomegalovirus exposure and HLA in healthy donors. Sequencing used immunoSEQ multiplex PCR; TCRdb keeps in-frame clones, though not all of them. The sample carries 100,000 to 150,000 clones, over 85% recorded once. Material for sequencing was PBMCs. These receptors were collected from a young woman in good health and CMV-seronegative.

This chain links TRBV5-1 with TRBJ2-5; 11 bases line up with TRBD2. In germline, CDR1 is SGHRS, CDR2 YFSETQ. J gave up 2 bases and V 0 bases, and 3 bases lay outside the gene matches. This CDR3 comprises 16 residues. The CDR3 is CASSLAPSGGQETQYF. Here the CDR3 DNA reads TGCGCCAGCAGCTTGGCTCCTAGCGGGGGGCAAGAGACCCAGTACTTC.

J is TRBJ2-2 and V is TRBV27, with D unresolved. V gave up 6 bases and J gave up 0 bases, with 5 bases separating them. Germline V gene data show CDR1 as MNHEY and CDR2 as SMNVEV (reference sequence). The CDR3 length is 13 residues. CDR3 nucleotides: TGTGCCAGCAGCTACGCGAACACCGGGGAGCTGTTTTTT. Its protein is CASSYANTGELFF.

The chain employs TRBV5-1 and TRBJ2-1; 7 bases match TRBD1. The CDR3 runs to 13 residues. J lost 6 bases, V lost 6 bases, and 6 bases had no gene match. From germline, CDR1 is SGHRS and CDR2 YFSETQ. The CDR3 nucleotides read TGCGCCAGCAACAGGGGCGCGGGCAATGAGCAGTTCTTC. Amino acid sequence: CASNRGAGNEQFF.

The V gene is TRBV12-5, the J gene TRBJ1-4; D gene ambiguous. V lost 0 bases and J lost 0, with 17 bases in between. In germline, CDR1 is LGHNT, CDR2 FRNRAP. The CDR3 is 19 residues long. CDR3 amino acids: CASGLVTNRALATNEKLFF. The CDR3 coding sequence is TGTGCTAGTGGTTTGGTGACAAACAGAGCCTTGGCAACTAATGAAAAACTGTTTTTT.

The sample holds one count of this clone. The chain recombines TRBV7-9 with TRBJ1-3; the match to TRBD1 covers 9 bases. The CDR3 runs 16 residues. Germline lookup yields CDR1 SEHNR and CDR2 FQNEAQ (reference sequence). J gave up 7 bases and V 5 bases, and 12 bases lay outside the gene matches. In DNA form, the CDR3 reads TGTGCCAGCAGCCAAACCGGGACAGGGTATAGGAACACCATATATTTT. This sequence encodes CASSQTGTGYRNTIYF. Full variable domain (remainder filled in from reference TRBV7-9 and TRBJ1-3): DTGVSQNPRHKITKRGQNVTFRCDPISEHNRLYWYRQTLGQGPEFLTYFQNEAQLEKSRLLSDRFSAERPKGSFSTLEIQRTEQGDSAMYLCASSQTGTGYRNTIYFGEGSWLTVV.

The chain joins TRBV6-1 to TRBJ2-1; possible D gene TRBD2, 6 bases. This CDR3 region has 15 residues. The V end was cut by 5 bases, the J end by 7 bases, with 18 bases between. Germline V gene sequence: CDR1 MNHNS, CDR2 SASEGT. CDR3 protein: CASSPRLDLGNEQFF. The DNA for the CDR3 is TGTGCCAGCAGTCCCCGACTAGATCTGGGGAATGAGCAGTTCTTC.

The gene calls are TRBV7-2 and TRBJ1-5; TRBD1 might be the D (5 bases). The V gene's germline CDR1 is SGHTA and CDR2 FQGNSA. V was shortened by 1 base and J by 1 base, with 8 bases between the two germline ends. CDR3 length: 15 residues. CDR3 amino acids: CASSLGRASNQPQHF. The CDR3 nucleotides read TGTGCCAGCAGCTTAGGCAGGGCCAGCAATCAGCCCCAGCATTTT.

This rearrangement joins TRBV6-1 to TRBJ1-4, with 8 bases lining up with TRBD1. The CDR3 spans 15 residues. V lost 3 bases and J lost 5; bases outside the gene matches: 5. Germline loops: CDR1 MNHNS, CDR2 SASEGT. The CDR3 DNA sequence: TGTGCCAGCAGTGATAGTACAGGGGGGAATGAAAAACTGTTTTTT. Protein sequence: CASSDSTGGNEKLFF.

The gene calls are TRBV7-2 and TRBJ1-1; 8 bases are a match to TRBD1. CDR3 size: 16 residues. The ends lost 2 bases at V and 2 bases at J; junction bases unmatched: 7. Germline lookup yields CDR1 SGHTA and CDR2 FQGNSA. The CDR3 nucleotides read TGTGCCAGCAGCTTAAGGTCAGGGGGCGTCAACACTGAAGCTTTCTTT. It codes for CASSLRSGGVNTEAFF.

CDR3 in amino acids: CASSLNRGANEKLFF. DNA for the CDR3: TGTGCCAGCTCACTCAACAGGGGGGCAAATGAAAAACTGTTTTTT. V is TRBV18 and J is TRBJ1-4, with 8 bases aligning to TRBD1. CDR1 KGHSH and CDR2 LQKENI come from the germline V gene. CDR3 length equals 15 residues. With V trimmed by 4 bases and J by 5 bases, 6 bases remained unmatched. The whole variable domain, filled in from reference TRBV18 and TRBJ1-4, reads NAGVMQNPRHLVRRRGQEARLRCSPMKGHSHVYWYRQLPEEGLKFMVYLQKENIIDESGMPKERFSAEFPKEGPSILRIQQVVRGDSAAYFCASSLNRGANEKLFFGSGTQLSVL.

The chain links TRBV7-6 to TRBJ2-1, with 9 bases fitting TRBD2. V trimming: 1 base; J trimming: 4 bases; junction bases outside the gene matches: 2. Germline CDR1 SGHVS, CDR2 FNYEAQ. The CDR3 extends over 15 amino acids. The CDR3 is CASSLGGGGYNEQFF. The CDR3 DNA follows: TGTGCCAGCAGCTTAGGCGGGGGGGGATACAATGAGCAGTTCTTC.